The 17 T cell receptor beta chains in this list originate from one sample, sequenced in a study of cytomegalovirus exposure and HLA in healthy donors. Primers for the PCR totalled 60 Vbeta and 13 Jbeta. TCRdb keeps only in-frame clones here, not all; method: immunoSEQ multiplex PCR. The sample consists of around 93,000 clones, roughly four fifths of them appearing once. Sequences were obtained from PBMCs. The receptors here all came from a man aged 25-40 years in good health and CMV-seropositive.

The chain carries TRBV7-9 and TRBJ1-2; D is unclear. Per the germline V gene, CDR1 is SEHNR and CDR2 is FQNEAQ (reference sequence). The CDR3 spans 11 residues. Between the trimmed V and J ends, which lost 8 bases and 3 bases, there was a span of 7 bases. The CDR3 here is CASALDYGYTF. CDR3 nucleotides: TGTGCCAGCGCTCTAGACTATGGCTACACCTTC.

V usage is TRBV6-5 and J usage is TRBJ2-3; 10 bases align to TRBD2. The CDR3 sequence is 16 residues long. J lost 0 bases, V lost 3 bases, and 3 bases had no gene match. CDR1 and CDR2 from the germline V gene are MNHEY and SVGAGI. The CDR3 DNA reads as TGTGCCAGCAGTTATGGGACTAGCGTAAGCACAGATACGCAGTATTTT. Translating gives CASSYGTSVSTDTQYF.

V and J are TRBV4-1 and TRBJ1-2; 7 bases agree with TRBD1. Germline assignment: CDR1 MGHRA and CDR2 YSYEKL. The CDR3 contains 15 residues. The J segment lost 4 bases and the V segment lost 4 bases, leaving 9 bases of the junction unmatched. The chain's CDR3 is CASSLTRDSRYGYTF. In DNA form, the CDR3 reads TGCGCCAGCAGCCTCACTAGGGACAGTCGCTATGGCTACACCTTC.

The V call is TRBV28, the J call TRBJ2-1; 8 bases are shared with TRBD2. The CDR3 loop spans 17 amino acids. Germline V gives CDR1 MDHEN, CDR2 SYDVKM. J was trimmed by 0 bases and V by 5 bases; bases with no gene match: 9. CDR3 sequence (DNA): TGTGCCAGCAGTCCATTAGCGGGGCTGAGCTCCTACAATGAGCAGTTCTTC. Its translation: CASSPLAGLSSYNEQFF.

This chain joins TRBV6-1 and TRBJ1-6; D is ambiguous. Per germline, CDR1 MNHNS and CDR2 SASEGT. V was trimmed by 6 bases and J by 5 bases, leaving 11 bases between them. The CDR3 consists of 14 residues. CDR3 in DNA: TGTGCCAGCAGGGTAGGGAGTGATAATTCACCCCTCCACTTT. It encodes CASRVGSDNSPLHF.

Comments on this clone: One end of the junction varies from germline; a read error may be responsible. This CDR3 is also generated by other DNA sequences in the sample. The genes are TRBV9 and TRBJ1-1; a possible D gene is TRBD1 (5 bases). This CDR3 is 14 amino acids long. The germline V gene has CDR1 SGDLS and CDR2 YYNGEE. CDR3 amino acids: CASSRGVANTEAFF. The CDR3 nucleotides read TGTGCCAGCAGCCGGGGGGTAGCGAACACTGAAGCCTTCTTT.

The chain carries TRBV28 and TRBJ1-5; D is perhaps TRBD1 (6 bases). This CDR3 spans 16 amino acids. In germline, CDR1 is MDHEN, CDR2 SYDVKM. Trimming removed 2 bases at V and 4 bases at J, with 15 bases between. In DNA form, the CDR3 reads TGTGCCAGCAGTTTAATCTCTAGGGGGGGAAATCAGCCCCAGCATTTT. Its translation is CASSLISRGGNQPQHF. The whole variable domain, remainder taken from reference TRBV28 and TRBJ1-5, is DVKVTQSSRYLVKRTGEKVFLECVQDMDHENMFWYRQDPGLGLRLIYFSYDVKMKEKGDIPEGYSVSREKKERFSLILESASTNQTSMYLCASSLISRGGNQPQHFGDGTRLSIL.

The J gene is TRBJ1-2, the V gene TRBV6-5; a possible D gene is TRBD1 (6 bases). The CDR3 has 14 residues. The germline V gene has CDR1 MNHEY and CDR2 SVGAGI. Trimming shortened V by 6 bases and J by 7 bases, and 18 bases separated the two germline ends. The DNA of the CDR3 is TGTGCCAGCAGCCGCACGCAGGGGCCAGCTGGCTACACCTTC. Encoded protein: CASSRTQGPAGYTF.

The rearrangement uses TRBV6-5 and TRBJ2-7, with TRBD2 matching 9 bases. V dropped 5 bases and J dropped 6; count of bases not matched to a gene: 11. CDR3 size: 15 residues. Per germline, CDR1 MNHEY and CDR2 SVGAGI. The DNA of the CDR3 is TGTGCCAGCAGTGCACCCGGGGGACTAGCCGGCGAGCAGTACTTC. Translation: CASSAPGGLAGEQYF.

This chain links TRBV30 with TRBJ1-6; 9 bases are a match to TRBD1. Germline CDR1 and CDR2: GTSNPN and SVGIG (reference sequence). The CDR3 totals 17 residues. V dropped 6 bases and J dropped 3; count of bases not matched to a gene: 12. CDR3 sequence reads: CACNSGQGFSYNSPLHF. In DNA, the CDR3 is TGTGCCTGCAATTCTGGACAGGGGTTCAGCTATAATTCACCCCTCCACTTT. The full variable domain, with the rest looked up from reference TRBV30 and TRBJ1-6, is SQTIHQWPATLVQPVGSPLSLECTVEGTSNPNLYWYRQAAGRGLQLLFYSVGIGQISSEVPQNLSASRPQDRQFILSSKKLLLSDSGFYLCACNSGQGFSYNSPLHFGNGTRLTVT.

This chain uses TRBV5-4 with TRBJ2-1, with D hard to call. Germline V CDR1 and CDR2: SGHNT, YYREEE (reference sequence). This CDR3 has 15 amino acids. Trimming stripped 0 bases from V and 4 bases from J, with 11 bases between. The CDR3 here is CASSLVTLGYNEQFF. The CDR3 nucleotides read TGTGCCAGCAGCTTGGTGACTCTCGGGTACAATGAGCAGTTCTTC.

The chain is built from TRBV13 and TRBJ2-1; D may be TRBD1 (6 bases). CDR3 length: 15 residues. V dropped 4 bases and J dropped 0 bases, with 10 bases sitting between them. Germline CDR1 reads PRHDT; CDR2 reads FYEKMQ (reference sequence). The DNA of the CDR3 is TGTGCCAGCAGCTCCTCAGGGGCCTCCTACAATGAGCAGTTCTTC. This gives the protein CASSSSGASYNEQFF.

CDR3 bases: TGTGCCAGCAGTCCCTCTGCGACCGGGGAGCTGTTTTTT. Translated, it gives CASSPSATGELFF. The rearrangement uses TRBV27 and TRBJ2-2; D unresolved. The V and J ends lost 5 bases and 5 bases respectively, with 9 bases between them. The germline CDR1 and CDR2 sequences are MNHEY and SMNVEV (reference sequence). The CDR3 runs 13 residues.

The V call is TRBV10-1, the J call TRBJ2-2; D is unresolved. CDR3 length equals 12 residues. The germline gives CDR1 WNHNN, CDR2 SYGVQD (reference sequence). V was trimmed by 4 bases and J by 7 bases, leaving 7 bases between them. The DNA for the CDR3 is TGCGCCAGCAGTGCCCCAGACGGGGAGCTGTTTTTT. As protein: CASSAPDGELFF.

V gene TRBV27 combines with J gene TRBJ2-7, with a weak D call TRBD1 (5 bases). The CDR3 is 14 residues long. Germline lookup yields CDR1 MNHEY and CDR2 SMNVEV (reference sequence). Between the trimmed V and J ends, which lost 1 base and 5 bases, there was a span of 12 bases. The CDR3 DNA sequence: TGTGCCAGCAGTTTATACAATTGGGGCAACGAGCAGTACTTC. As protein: CASSLYNWGNEQYF.

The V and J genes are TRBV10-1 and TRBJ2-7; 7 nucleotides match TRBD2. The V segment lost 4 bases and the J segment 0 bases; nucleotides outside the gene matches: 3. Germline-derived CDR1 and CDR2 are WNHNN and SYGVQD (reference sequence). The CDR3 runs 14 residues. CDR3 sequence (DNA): TGCGCCAGCAGTGTTGGCGGGAGCTCCTACGAGCAGTACTTC. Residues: CASSVGGSSYEQYF.

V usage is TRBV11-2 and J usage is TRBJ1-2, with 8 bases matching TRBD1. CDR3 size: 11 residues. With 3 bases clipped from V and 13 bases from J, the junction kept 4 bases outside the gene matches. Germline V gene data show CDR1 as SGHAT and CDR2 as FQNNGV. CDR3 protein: CASSFQGASTF. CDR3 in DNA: TGTGCCAGCAGCTTCCAGGGGGCGAGCACCTTC. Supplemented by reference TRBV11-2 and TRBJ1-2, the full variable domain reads EAGVAQSPRYKIIEKRQSVAFWCNPISGHATLYWYQQILGQGPKLLIQFQNNGVVDDSQLPKDRFSAERLKGVDSTLKIQPAKLEDSAVYLCASSFQGASTFGSGTRLTVV.